The 25 T cell receptor beta chains reported below all come from one sample, sequenced in a study of cytotoxic CD8 clonotypes in ibrutinib-treated CLL. Repertoires were generated with immunoSEQ multiplex PCR, while TCRdb's copy carries only in-frame clones and drops some. Of approximately 74,000 clones in the sample, 70% to 90% were seen once. Specimen: PBMCs, collected at disease progression, from a patient treated with ibrutinib. Receptors originate from a human donor with chronic lymphocytic leukemia.

The chain links TRBV2 to TRBJ1-2; TRBD1 is a possible D gene (5 bases). The CDR3 has 13 amino acids. The V and J ends lost 5 bases and 9 bases respectively, with 16 bases between them. Germline V lookup: CDR1 SNHLY, CDR2 FYNNEI. This chain's CDR3 is CASSRGWGISYTF. CDR3 DNA: TGTGCCAGCAGTCGAGGTTGGGGGATCAGCTACACCTTC.

This chain links TRBV11-3 with TRBJ2-7; tentatively, D is TRBD1 (5 bases). The CDR3 runs to 14 residues. The V gene lost 6 bases and the J gene lost 0 bases, with 12 bases spanning the gap. Germline CDR1 is SGHNT and CDR2 is YENEEA. CDR3 nucleotides: TGTGCCAGCAGTCTCCGCGGACACTCCTACGAGCAGTACTTC. This translates into CASSLRGHSYEQYF. The whole variable domain, filled in from reference TRBV11-3 and TRBJ2-7, reads EAGVVQSPRYKIIEKKQPVAFWCNPISGHNTLYWYLQNLGQGPELLIRYENEEAVDDSQLPKDRFSAERLKGVDSTLKIQPAELGDSAVYLCASSLRGHSYEQYFGPGTRLTVT.

The chain carries TRBV1 and TRBJ2-1; the D segment call TRBD2 is taken from the table without a DNA check. TRBV1 is listed as a pseudogene. CDR3 size: 16 residues. The CDR3 coding sequence is TGCACCAGCAGCCACCTAGCGGGGGGTAACTGCAATGAGCAGTTCTTC. Its translation is CTSSHLAGGNCNEQFF.

This clone occurred a few times. The chain couples TRBV7-9 to TRBJ1-2; D is unresolved. CDR3 length: 13 residues. CDR1 SEHNR and CDR2 FQNEAQ come from the germline V gene (reference sequence). Trimming removed 3 bases from V and 6 bases from J, with 11 bases in between. The CDR3 reads CASSFQTPDGYTF. CDR3 DNA sequence: TGTGCCAGCAGCTTCCAGACGCCCGATGGCTACACCTTC.

This rearrangement joins TRBV5-6 to TRBJ1-2, with D maybe TRBD1 (6 bases). The CDR3 spans 17 residues. V lost 7 bases and J 0 bases, leaving 22 bases between the germline ends. Germline loops: CDR1 SGHDT, CDR2 YYEEEE. CDR3 sequence reads: CASRSRGLRATNYGYTF. The CDR3 DNA reads TGTGCCAGCCGCTCCAGGGGACTCAGGGCCACTAACTATGGCTACACCTTC.

The rearrangement joins TRBV25-1 to TRBJ2-6, with 11 bases that match TRBD1. With 4 bases clipped from V and 0 bases from J, the junction kept 2 bases outside the gene matches. The CDR3 is made up of 17 amino acids. Per germline, CDR1 MGHDK and CDR2 SYGVNS. The CDR3 spells CASSGTGGRSGANVLTF. Written as DNA, the CDR3 is TGTGCCAGCAGTGGGACAGGGGGCCGCTCTGGGGCCAACGTCCTGACTTTC. The full variable domain, its missing parts supplied by reference TRBV25-1 and TRBJ2-6, is EADIYQTPRYLVIGTGKKITLECSQTMGHDKMYWYQQDPGMELHLIHYSYGVNSTEKGDLSSESTVSRIRTEHFPLTLESARPSHTSQYLCASSGTGGRSGANVLTFGAGSRLTVL.

The J gene is TRBJ2-6, the V gene TRBV27; the D gene is possibly TRBD1 (6 bases). Trimming took off 8 bases at V and 0 bases at J, with 17 bases between the two ends. The CDR3 sequence is 17 residues long. In germline, CDR1 is MNHEY, CDR2 SMNVEV (reference sequence). The CDR3 DNA reads TGTGCCAGCCAACAGGGCTTTCACATCTCTGGGGCCAACGTCCTGACTTTC. This translates into CASQQGFHISGANVLTF.

The rearrangement uses TRBV30 and TRBJ1-4; D gene unclear. The CDR3 has 14 residues. The V gene's germline CDR1 is GTSNPN and CDR2 SVGIG (reference sequence). V lost 2 bases, J lost 0 bases, and 7 bases lay in between. DNA of the CDR3: TGTGCCTGGAGTTACCGATCAACTAATGAAAAACTGTTTTTT. This sequence encodes CAWSYRSTNEKLFF.

The chain combines TRBV4-1 with TRBJ2-5, with TRBD1 matching over 7 bases. The CDR3 is 15 amino acids. Per germline, CDR1 MGHRA and CDR2 YSYEKL. The trim removed 4 bases at V and 4 bases at J, leaving 9 bases unmatched. The CDR3 nucleotides read TGCGCCAGCAGCCGTTCATCACAGGGGCGAGAGACCCAGTACTTC. Protein product: CASSRSSQGRETQYF.

The J gene is TRBJ1-2, the V gene TRBV20-1; D is unresolved. V shed 3 bases and J shed 9 bases, with 11 bases lying between them. Germline V lookup: CDR1 DFQATT, CDR2 SNEGSKA (reference sequence). The length of the CDR3 is 11 residues. The CDR3 is CSASRVWSYTF. CDR3 DNA sequence: TGCAGTGCTAGTAGGGTATGGAGCTACACCTTC.

This clone was picked up many times. V and J are TRBV6-4 and TRBJ1-1, with D uncertain. Trimming stripped 4 bases from V and 4 bases from J, with 13 bases between. The V gene's germline CDR1 is MRHNA and CDR2 SNTAGT. This CDR3 is built from 14 residues. CDR3 in DNA: TGTGCCAGCAGTGTCCGCGACGGCGTCACTGAAGCTTTCTTT. Encoded protein: CASSVRDGVTEAFF.

The V and J genes are TRBV6-6 and TRBJ1-4; TRBD1 aligns across 7 bases. Germline assignment: CDR1 MNHNY and CDR2 SVGAGI (reference sequence). The V gene end was trimmed by 6 bases and the J gene end by 0 bases; junction bases not matched to a gene: 1. The CDR3 runs to 14 residues. The CDR3 DNA sequence: TGTGCCAGCAGGGACAGGACAACTAATGAAAAACTGTTTTTT. Amino acids: CASRDRTTNEKLFF.

V and J are TRBV9 and TRBJ2-1, with 11 bases aligning to TRBD2. J was trimmed by 4 bases and V by 4 bases; bases with no gene match: 7. Germline CDR1 reads SGDLS; CDR2 reads YYNGEE. This CDR3 region has 16 residues. CDR3 in amino acids: CASSISGTSGYNEQFF. CDR3 coding DNA: TGTGCCAGCAGCATCAGCGGGACTAGCGGTTACAATGAGCAGTTCTTC.

The J gene is TRBJ2-1, the V gene TRBV4-1; D gene ambiguous. From germline, CDR1 is MGHRA and CDR2 YSYEKL. The CDR3 contains 14 residues. V was clipped by 4 bases and J by 3 bases, with 10 bases between them. CDR3 sequence (DNA): TGCGCCAGCAGCCCGGGCCACCGCTACAATGAGCAGTTCTTC. As protein: CASSPGHRYNEQFF.

V is TRBV5-4 and J is TRBJ2-3; D unresolved. This CDR3 spans 12 amino acids. Germline V lookup: CDR1 SGHNT, CDR2 YYREEE (reference sequence). The V end lost 2 bases, the J end lost 8 bases, and 9 bases lay between the germline ends. For the CDR3, the DNA is TGTGCCAGCAGCTTATCGCTGGGTACGCAGTATTTT. Its protein is CASSLSLGTQYF.

This clone was seen a few times. The V gene is TRBV27, the J gene TRBJ2-7; D not certain. The length of the CDR3 is 16 residues. Germline lookup yields CDR1 MNHEY and CDR2 SMNVEV (reference sequence). Trimming left V 1 base short and J 0 bases short, with 13 bases between. The CDR3 nucleotides are TGTGCCAGCAGTTTATATAAACAGACGTTCTCCTACGAGCAGTACTTC. Protein sequence: CASSLYKQTFSYEQYF.

The gene calls are TRBV10-3 and TRBJ1-5; possibly TRBD1 for D (5 bases). The CDR3 spans 14 residues. V was pared by 4 bases and J by 1 base, with 8 bases between. Germline V gene data show CDR1 as ENHRY and CDR2 as SYGVKD. The CDR3 loop is CAISVRDSNQPQHF. For the CDR3, the DNA is TGTGCCATCAGTGTCCGGGACAGCAATCAGCCCCAGCATTTT.

This clone turned up a few times. CDR3 sequence reads: CSVGGLDGRRTGELFF. The CDR3 DNA reads TGCAGCGTTGGGGGGCTAGACGGGAGACGAACCGGGGAGCTGTTTTTT. V gene TRBV29-1 combines with J gene TRBJ2-2; tentatively, D is TRBD1 or TRBD2 (6 bases each). Trimming stripped 4 bases from V and 5 bases from J, with 20 bases between. The CDR3 is made up of 16 amino acids. Germline assignment: CDR1 SQVTM and CDR2 ANQGSEA.

The sample holds a few counts of this clone. The chain carries TRBV6-1 and TRBJ1-3; no clear D. This CDR3 comprises 12 residues. Germline V gene sequence: CDR1 MNHNS, CDR2 SASEGT. The V end was cut by 1 base, the J end by 9 bases, with 7 bases between. The CDR3 DNA follows: TGTGCCAGCAGTGAAGTTGACTCCACCATATATTTT. It yields the protein CASSEVDSTIYF.

This clone was picked up one time. This chain uses TRBV5-4 with TRBJ1-2, with D perhaps TRBD1 (5 bases). The ends were cut back, 6 bases at V and 2 bases at J, with 17 bases in the middle. CDR3 size: 15 residues. Germline V gene lookup returns CDR1 SGHNT and CDR2 YYREEE (reference sequence). The CDR3 region has the DNA TGTGCCAGCAACCGCGACGGGACCTTCAACTATGGCTACACCTTC. Its translation is CASNRDGTFNYGYTF. Filled out from reference TRBV5-4 and TRBJ1-2, the complete variable domain reads ETGVTQSPTHLIKTRGQQVTLRCSSQSGHNTVSWYQQALGQGPQFIFQYYREEENGRGNFPPRFSGLQFPNYSSELNVNALELDDSALYLCASNRDGTFNYGYTFGSGTRLTVV.

This chain connects TRBV30 to TRBJ2-1; D uncertain. In germline, CDR1 is GTSNPN, CDR2 SVGIG (reference sequence). Trimming took 5 bases from V and 8 from J, leaving 10 bases between them. This CDR3 is 11 amino acids long. The CDR3 bases are TGTGCCTGGTCCGGCACGCATGAGCAGTTCTTC. Translated: CAWSGTHEQFF.

The genes are TRBV10-3 and TRBJ2-7; no definite D call. CDR3 length equals 11 residues. Germline loops: CDR1 ENHRY, CDR2 SYGVKD. Trimming cost V 4 bases and J 3 bases, with 4 bases left between them. The CDR3 DNA follows: TGTGCCATCAGTGTGAACTACGAGCAGTACTTC. Amino acids: CAISVNYEQYF.

This clone was seen a few times. The chain carries TRBV5-1 and TRBJ2-5; a weak D match, TRBD1 (6 bases). In germline, CDR1 is SGHRS, CDR2 YFSETQ. The CDR3 totals 15 residues. The germline V and J ends were trimmed by 0 bases and 1 base, with 10 bases remaining between them. The CDR3 loop is CASSLAGQRQETQYF. The CDR3 bases are TGCGCCAGCAGCTTGGCAGGACAGCGCCAAGAGACCCAGTACTTC.

The rearrangement uses TRBV4-2 and TRBJ2-7; a possible D gene is TRBD1 (6 bases). The length of the CDR3 is 15 residues. Per the germline V gene, CDR1 is LGHNA and CDR2 is YNFKEQ. V lost 1 base, J lost 2 bases, and 12 bases lay in between. This chain's CDR3 is CASSQAPGEAYEQYF. CDR3 nucleotide sequence: TGTGCCAGCAGCCAAGCCCCAGGGGAAGCCTACGAGCAGTACTTC.

The chain carries TRBV6-1 and TRBJ1-1, with unresolved D. In germline, CDR1 is MNHNS, CDR2 SASEGT. The CDR3 runs to 15 residues. The ends were cut back, 6 bases at V and 4 bases at J, with 18 bases in the middle. Written as DNA, the CDR3 is TGTGCCAGCAGCCTTAGTCCGGATAGAACCACTGAAGCTTTCTTT. Its translation is CASSLSPDRTTEAFF.